This T cell receptor (beta chain) was identified in a study of CD8+ T cells in alopecia areata. Study observations and caveats: Tissue-resident alphabeta T cells belonging to normal skin likewise get sequenced within scalp specimens.

Treatment denoted: oral pan-JAK inhibitor, 5-10 mg twice daily. To note about this clone: Antigen unknown.

Per the germline V gene, CDR1 is SGHNT and CDR2 is YYREEE (reference sequence). With 4 bases clipped from V and 0 bases from J, the junction kept 4 bases outside the gene matches. This CDR3 spans 15 amino acids. After isolation, RNA underwent reverse transcription to generate cDNA as the sequencing template. The assay was immunoSEQ multiplex PCR, and TCRdb's table has in-frame clones only and misses some. The table records over 120,000 clones, roughly 50% of them present only once. The source was CD8+ T cells sorted from blood, collected at week 4, from a patient treated with tofacitinib. This chain connects TRBV5-4 to TRBJ2-1; 7 bases are shared with TRBD2. The sequence was collected from a human donor with alopecia areata. CDR3: CASSRGGRSYNEQFF. The DNA of the CDR3 is TGTGCCAGCAGCCGCGGGGGACGCTCCTACAATGAGCAGTTCTTC.